This TCR beta chain was retrieved from a study of T-cell memory formation after mild COVID-19 (dated by TCRdb to the early 2020s). Some background on the complete study: TCR sequence clusters from the two donors were found to be largely donor specific. Longitudinal TCRalpha and TCRbeta repertoire sequencing tracked T-cell clones expanding and contracting after mild COVID-19 in two donors. Two young, previously healthy adult volunteers, one female and one male, were included in the cohort. General study outcomes and caveats: The detection of some responding clones in pre-infection memory suggests that pre-existing cross-reactive memory T cells joined the SARS-CoV-2 response. Clones that contracted from day 15 to 85 showed balanced CD4/CD8 phenotypes, whereas a second wave of clones that expanded from day 15 to 37 leaned towards CD4+. Only two mild cases were covered by the study, and larger cohorts that include severe cases with pre-infection samples were considered necessary. Contracting CD4+ clones turned up mainly in the CM and EM memory subsets, whereas EMRA was where CD8+ clones were enriched. The second-wave clones that peaked on day 37 were not confirmed to be SARS-CoV-2 specific.

The sample holds a few counts of this clonotype. This receptor's antigen is unknown. The input lacks base qualities; no much larger clone sits a single base away. The instrument was an Illumina NovaSeq 6000. TCRalpha and TCRbeta cDNA libraries were constructed by 5'RACE with constant-segment primers, with sample barcodes and unique molecular identifiers being introduced. RNA was extracted from every sample with Trizol reagent. Libraries were amplified in two PCR steps, with a second sample barcode and Illumina TruSeq adapters added in the second step. The libraries were sequenced on an Illumina NovaSeq using 2 x 150 bp paired-end reads. Turning to the authors' computational methods: Reads were demultiplexed and collapsed into UMI-guided consensus sequences with migec v1.2.7. Using mixcr v2.1.11, UMI consensuses were aligned to TRA and TRB V and J templates and then assembled into clonotypes. Expanded or contracted clonotypes were those called significant by both edgeR and NoisET, with noise models trained on biological replicates. For edgeR calls, the cutoffs were a false discovery rate-adjusted p below 0.01 and a log2 fold-change threshold of 1. As an exploratory analysis of dynamics, PCA with hierarchical clustering was applied to max-normalized trajectories of the 1000 most abundant clonotypes. The CD4 or CD8 phenotype of responding clones was assigned using the separately sequenced CD4+ and CD8+ repertoires. The public reads were reanalyzed by TCRdb: fastp trimming at Q25, MiXCR alignment, in-frame beta chains only. Each CDR3 protein appears once, grouped with its most common genes and DNA. The V and J calls come from TCRdb's annotation, not from the publication. The sample table lists about 560,000 distinct CDR3 sequences, 17% of them with a count of one. The ten biggest clones cover around 8.1% of the sample.

Ficoll-Paque density gradient centrifugation was used to isolate PBMCs. Germline trimming: 4 bases from V, 4 bases from J; junction bases outside gene matches: 6. From the germline V gene (reference sequence), CDR1 is SEHNR and CDR2 is FQNEAQ. Measured from the cysteine to the phenylalanine, the CDR3 is 15 residues long. This entry keeps only the CDR3 DNA: 45 bases, framed from base 1. The sequencing input was PBMCs or a T cell subset sorted from them (not recorded which). The TCR was taken from an adult woman who had mild COVID-19 (a few samples of this study predate the infection). The sample titles of this study are shuffled in the database, so cell type and time point are left out; the donor was told from shared clones. This sequence uses TRBV7-9 and TRBJ2-1; 8 of the junction bases match TRBD1. The nucleotides are TGTGCCAGCAGCTCCGTGACAGGGGATTACAATGAGCAGTTCTTC. Its translation reads: CASSSVTGDYNEQFF.